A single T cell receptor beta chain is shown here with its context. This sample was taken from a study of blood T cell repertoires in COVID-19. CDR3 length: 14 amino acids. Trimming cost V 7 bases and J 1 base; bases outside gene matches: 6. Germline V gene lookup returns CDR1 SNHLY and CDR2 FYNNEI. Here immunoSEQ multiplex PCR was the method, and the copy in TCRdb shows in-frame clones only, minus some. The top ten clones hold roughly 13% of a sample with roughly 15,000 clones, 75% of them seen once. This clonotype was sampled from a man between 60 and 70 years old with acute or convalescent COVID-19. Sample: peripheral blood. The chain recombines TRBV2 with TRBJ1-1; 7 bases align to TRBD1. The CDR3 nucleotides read TGTGCCAGCAAGGAGGGACAGAGGAACACTGAAGCTTTCTTT. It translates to CASKEGQRNTEAFF.